The 22 T cell receptor beta chains presented below share a single source sample, sequenced in a study of blood T cell repertoires in COVID-19. Profiling relied on immunoSEQ multiplex PCR, and the TCRdb table lists in-frame clones only, not all of them. Of hundreds of thousands of clones in the sample, roughly 92% are singletons; the top ten hold over 0.75%. Input material: peripheral blood. Receptors originate from a man aged 55 to 70 with COVID-19, enrolled during active disease.

V is TRBV4-1 and J is TRBJ1-1; 7 positions match TRBD1. Germline V lookup: CDR1 MGHRA, CDR2 YSYEKL. V dropped 1 base and J dropped 10; count of bases not matched to a gene: 12. This CDR3 is built from 15 residues. For the CDR3, the DNA is TGCGCCAGCAGCCAAGTATATATCGGCAGGGGGTTAGCTTTCTTT. Amino acid sequence: CASSQVYIGRGLAFF.

This chain connects TRBV21-1 to TRBJ1-2. TRBV21-1 corresponds to a pseudogene. There are 14 residues in the CDR3. The CDR3 region is CASSKVEVIYGYTF. The CDR3 coding sequence is TGTGCCAGCAGCAAAGTGGAGGTGATCTATGGCTACACCTTC.

The chain couples TRBV4-3 to TRBJ2-7; 11 bases match TRBD2. The CDR3 is 19 residues long. Trimming cost V 0 bases and J 2 bases; bases outside gene matches: 12. Germline V gives CDR1 LGHNA, CDR2 YSLEER. The DNA of the CDR3 is TGCGCCAGCAGCCAAGAATCGGGGACTAGCGGAGGGGGCACCTACGAGCAGTACTTC. Translation: CASSQESGTSGGGTYEQYF.

This sequence joins TRBV5-5 and TRBJ1-2, with 8 bases fitting TRBD1. This CDR3 comprises 16 residues. CDR1 SGHKS and CDR2 YYEKEE come from the germline V gene (reference sequence). V was clipped by 0 bases and J by 5 bases; unmatched bases: 9. CDR3 loop: CASSLDGGQDVYGYTF. In DNA form, the CDR3 reads TGTGCCAGCAGCTTGGACGGGGGACAGGACGTATATGGCTACACCTTC.

V and J are TRBV6-5 and TRBJ1-1, with TRBD1 as a possible D gene (6 bases). CDR3 size: 13 residues. Germline-derived CDR1 and CDR2 are MNHEY and SVGAGI. V shed 6 bases and J shed 0 bases, with 8 bases lying between them. The CDR3 reads CASRDSLNTEAFF. For the CDR3, the DNA is TGTGCCAGCAGGGACAGTTTGAACACTGAAGCTTTCTTT.

The gene calls are TRBV11-3 and TRBJ2-6, with D unresolved. CDR3 length: 16 amino acids. Germline assignment: CDR1 SGHNT and CDR2 YENEEA. With 0 bases removed from V and 0 bases from J, the gap between germline ends came to 6 bases. The CDR3 region has the DNA TGTGCCAGCAGCTTAGATTCCAGCTCTGGGGCCAACGTCCTGACTTTC. It yields the protein CASSLDSSSGANVLTF.

The CDR3 protein is CASSQAQTQVQGNEQYF. The CDR3 DNA is TGTGCCAGCAGCCAAGCCCAAACACAGGTACAAGGGAACGAGCAGTACTTC. V and J are TRBV4-2 and TRBJ2-7; D may be TRBD1 (5 bases). V was cut by 1 base and J by 5 bases, with 21 bases left in between. This CDR3 spans 17 amino acids. Germline V gene lookup returns CDR1 LGHNA and CDR2 YNFKEQ.

The CDR3 sequence is CASSLWDKKETQYF. CDR3 in DNA: TGTGCCAGCAGTTTATGGGACAAGAAAGAGACCCAGTACTTC. J is TRBJ2-5 and V is TRBV28, with a possible D match to TRBD1 (5 bases). Trimming left V 0 bases short and J 3 bases short, with 8 bases between. CDR1 MDHEN and CDR2 SYDVKM come from the germline V gene. The CDR3 sequence is 14 residues long. The variable domain in full, completed from reference TRBV28 and TRBJ2-5, reads DVKVTQSSRYLVKRTGEKVFLECVQDMDHENMFWYRQDPGLGLRLIYFSYDVKMKEKGDIPEGYSVSREKKERFSLILESASTNQTSMYLCASSLWDKKETQYFGPGTRLLVL.

The chain links TRBV2 to TRBJ2-7; TRBD1 might be the D (6 bases). This CDR3 is built from 13 residues. The germline V and J ends were trimmed by 7 bases and 6 bases, with 16 bases remaining between them. Germline V CDR1 and CDR2: SNHLY, FYNNEI. DNA of the CDR3: TGTGCCAGCACCGGGACAAGTGACCTCGAGCAGTACTTC. This sequence encodes CASTGTSDLEQYF.

The J gene is TRBJ2-5, the V gene TRBV7-6; TRBD2 is a possible D gene (5 bases). Trimming left V 5 bases short and J 4 bases short, with 17 bases between. This CDR3 spans 15 amino acids. Germline V gene lookup returns CDR1 SGHVS and CDR2 FNYEAQ. The CDR3 loop is CASSPTRLARETQYF. The CDR3 DNA is TGTGCCAGCAGCCCTACACGTTTAGCGAGAGAGACCCAGTACTTC.

V usage is TRBV2 and J usage is TRBJ2-7, with 9 bases identical to TRBD2. This CDR3 has 13 residues. In germline, CDR1 is SNHLY, CDR2 FYNNEI. Trimming removed 7 bases from V and 7 bases from J; junction bases left unmatched: 8. This CDR3 is CASIAVAGAEQYF. For the CDR3, the DNA is TGTGCCAGCATAGCCGTAGCGGGGGCGGAGCAGTACTTC.

The V gene is TRBV11-2, the J gene TRBJ1-1, with D possibly being TRBD1 (5 bases). Trimming left V 3 bases short and J 1 base short, with 15 bases between. This CDR3 has 16 amino acids. Germline loops: CDR1 SGHAT, CDR2 FQNNGV. The CDR3 protein is CASSFWGRVANTEAFF. CDR3 nucleotides: TGTGCCAGCAGCTTCTGGGGCAGGGTTGCGAACACTGAAGCTTTCTTT.

This rearrangement joins TRBV5-1 to TRBJ2-7, with D perhaps TRBD2 (5 bases). CDR3 length: 11 amino acids. Germline CDR1 and CDR2: SGHRS and YFSETQ. V dropped 3 bases and J dropped 7 bases, with 8 bases sitting between them. The CDR3 nucleotides are TGCGCCAGCAGCTCTAGCTATGAGCAGTACTTC. This gives the protein CASSSSYEQYF.

V is TRBV29-1 and J is TRBJ1-1, with D perhaps TRBD1 (6 bases). Per the germline V gene, CDR1 is SQVTM and CDR2 is ANQGSEA. The CDR3 length is 13 residues. V gave up 2 bases and J gave up 5 bases, with 12 bases separating them. The CDR3 loop reads CSVEPRGGTEAFF. The CDR3 nucleotides read TGCAGCGTTGAACCCAGGGGAGGGACTGAAGCTTTCTTT.

This rearrangement joins TRBV28 to TRBJ2-1; maybe TRBD2 (6 bases). The ends were cut back, 2 bases at V and 3 bases at J, with 11 bases in the middle. The CDR3 consists of 15 residues. The germline V gene has CDR1 MDHEN and CDR2 SYDVKM. CDR3 bases: TGTGCCAGCAGTTTAAAGGGACTTTTCTACAATGAGCAGTTCTTC. Its translation: CASSLKGLFYNEQFF.

The chain recombines TRBV7-9 with TRBJ1-2; 9 nucleotides agree with TRBD1. Unmatched junction bases numbered 11, after V lost 5 bases and J lost 4 bases. In germline, CDR1 is SEHNR, CDR2 FQNEAQ (reference sequence). The length of the CDR3 is 16 residues. CDR3 sequence reads: CASSRGQGGSSYGYTF. The CDR3 DNA is TGTGCCAGCAGCCGGGGACAGGGCGGATCGTCCTATGGCTACACCTTC.

This chain connects TRBV14 to TRBJ2-7, with D tentatively TRBD1 (6 bases). CDR3 length equals 14 residues. Per germline, CDR1 SGHDN and CDR2 FVKESK. Trimming took off 2 bases at V and 3 bases at J, with 11 bases between the two ends. DNA for the CDR3: TGTGCCAGCAGCCAATTGACAGGACTCTACGAGCAGTACTTC. Translation: CASSQLTGLYEQYF.

The V and J genes are TRBV19 and TRBJ2-1; TRBD2 matches 9 bases. The germline CDR1 and CDR2 sequences are LNHDA and SQIVND (reference sequence). This CDR3 has 14 amino acids. Trimming cost V 6 bases and J 7 bases; bases outside gene matches: 7. For the CDR3, the DNA is TGTGCCAGTAGAGCGGGAGGTTCCCTTAATGAGCAGTTCTTC. The encoded protein is CASRAGGSLNEQFF.

This rearrangement joins TRBV29-1 to TRBJ2-7, with TRBD2 identical over 11 bases. The CDR3 consists of 12 residues. The germline gives CDR1 SQVTM, CDR2 ANQGSEA. The ends lost 5 bases at V and 7 bases at J; junction bases unmatched: 4. In DNA, the CDR3 is TGCAGCGTTCGCCTAGCGGGGGGTGAGCAGTACTTC. It specifies CSVRLAGGEQYF.

The DNA for the CDR3 is TGTGCCAGCAGCGGGACAGGGTTAAGTCAGCCCCAGCATTTT. Translation gives CASSGTGLSQPQHF. The chain employs TRBV5-6 and TRBJ1-5; 9 nucleotides agree with TRBD1. V lost 4 bases, J lost 6 bases, and 5 bases stayed unmatched. Germline V CDR1 and CDR2: SGHDT, YYEEEE. The CDR3 totals 14 residues.

The chain joins TRBV27 to TRBJ2-3; TRBD2 agrees at 7 bases. This CDR3 comprises 14 residues. The germline gives CDR1 MNHEY, CDR2 SMNVEV (reference sequence). Trimming cost V 3 bases and J 4 bases; bases outside gene matches: 4. The CDR3 coding sequence is TGTGCCAGCAGTTTCTTAGCGGGCCCAGATACGCAGTATTTT. This gives the protein CASSFLAGPDTQYF.

This chain links TRBV5-1 with TRBJ1-1; weak D call: TRBD1 (5 bases). The CDR3 is 15 amino acids. V was pared by 4 bases and J by 3 bases, with 16 bases between. Germline CDR1 is SGHRS and CDR2 is YFSETQ. The DNA of the CDR3 is TGCGCCAGCAGCGGGGGACCCCGGGGGGACACTGAAGCTTTCTTT. Translating gives CASSGGPRGDTEAFF.